Presented here are 6 T cell receptor beta chains from one specimen sequenced in a study of cytomegalovirus exposure and HLA in healthy donors. Use of 60 Vbeta and 13 Jbeta primers characterized the PCR. Produced via immunoSEQ multiplex PCR; TCRdb's table is partial and in-frame only. The table lists approximately 140,000 clones, roughly three quarters of them singletons. The sequencing sample was made of PBMCs. The source of these receptors is a woman aged 45-65 years in good health and CMV-seronegative.

The CDR3 DNA follows: TGTGCCACCAGCAGAGATCACGGACAGGGTAACTATGGCTACACCTTC. Amino acids: CATSRDHGQGNYGYTF. V gene TRBV15 combines with J gene TRBJ1-2; 8 bases agree with TRBD1. The trim removed 0 bases at V and 1 base at J, leaving 4 bases unmatched. The CDR3 is 16 residues long. In germline, CDR1 is LNHNV, CDR2 YYDKDF (reference sequence).

The V gene is TRBV9, the J gene TRBJ2-7; 10 bases line up with TRBD1. Germline V gene sequence: CDR1 SGDLS, CDR2 YYNGEE. The CDR3 covers 15 residues. Trimming at V came to 0 bases and at J to 4 bases, leaving 4 bases not matched to a gene. This CDR3 is CASSVGTGGGYEQYF. In nucleotides, the CDR3 is TGTGCCAGCAGCGTAGGGACAGGGGGTGGGTACGAGCAGTACTTC.

The rearrangement links TRBV10-3 to TRBJ1-1; 7 bases are shared with TRBD1. The CDR3 is made up of 13 amino acids. J gave up 4 bases and V 7 bases, and 6 bases lay outside the gene matches. Germline CDR1 and CDR2: ENHRY and SYGVKD. The CDR3 region has the DNA TGTGCCATCAATACAGGGGATGGCACTGAAGCTTTCTTT. Translation gives CAINTGDGTEAFF.

The gene calls are TRBV25-1 and TRBJ2-6; TRBD2 is a possible D gene (6 bases). The CDR3 consists of 17 residues. Per the germline V gene, CDR1 is MGHDK and CDR2 is SYGVNS. The V end was cut by 6 bases, the J end by 4 bases, with 19 bases between. CDR3 sequence: CASSGRQSAGGANVLTF. CDR3 in DNA: TGTGCCAGCAGCGGCCGACAGTCCGCGGGAGGGGCCAACGTCCTGACTTTC.

The rearrangement links TRBV27 to TRBJ2-5, with D possibly matching TRBD2 (5 bases). With 7 bases removed from V and 4 bases from J, the gap between germline ends came to 16 bases. CDR1 is MNHEY, CDR2 SMNVEV, per germline (reference sequence). CDR3 length: 14 amino acids. CDR3 nucleotides: TGTGCCAGCAAGTTGACCATACGGGGAGAGACCCAGTACTTC. It encodes CASKLTIRGETQYF.

The chain employs TRBV7-9 and TRBJ1-2; D gene unclear. This CDR3 comprises 11 residues. Germline V gene sequence: CDR1 SEHNR, CDR2 FQNEAQ (reference sequence). The ends were cut back, 5 bases at V and 5 bases at J, with 6 bases in the middle. The CDR3 here is CASSEDYGYTF. The CDR3 DNA reads TGTGCCAGCAGCGAGGATTATGGCTACACCTTC.